These T cell receptor beta chains were read from a single sample in a study of blood T cell repertoires in COVID-19. Generated by immunoSEQ multiplex PCR, the TCRdb table keeps only in-frame clones and is missing some. The repertoire holds about 150,000 clones, with roughly 80% as singletons. What was sequenced was peripheral blood. The origin of the receptors is a woman aged 55-75 years with acute or convalescent COVID-19. The CDR3 runs from the conserved cysteine through the conserved F or W. The order of the fields is CDR3 length, J gene, D gene, clone size, V gene, CDR3 protein, CDR3 DNA. A D gene is named only where the DNA matches it firmly. Size is omitted from some rows. Given values are once, few, many or a class for expanded clones.

length: 15
J: TRBJ1-2
D: TRBD1
size: NA
V: TRBV6-5
CDR3: CATRPSNRGNYGYTF
DNA: TGTGCCACAAGGCCTTCTAACAGGGGAAACTATGGCTACACCTTC

length: 16
J: TRBJ2-5
D: NA
size: NA
V: TRBV5-1
CDR3: CASSLLGDLSWETQYF
DNA: TGCGCCAGCAGCTTATTGGGTGACTTAAGTTGGGAGACCCAGTACTTC

length: 14
J: TRBJ1-1
D: NA
size: NA
V: TRBV6-1
CDR3: CASSEEQGWTEAFF
DNA: TGTGCCAGCAGTGAAGAGCAGGGCTGGACTGAAGCTTTCTTT

length: 14
J: TRBJ2-2
D: TRBD1
size: NA
V: TRBV6-5
CDR3: CASKRDRATGELFF
DNA: TGTGCCAGCAAGCGGGACAGGGCCACCGGGGAGCTGTTTTTT

length: 16
J: TRBJ1-3
D: NA
size: NA
V: TRBV5-1
CDR3: CASSLAGLDSGNTIYF
DNA: TGCGCCAGCAGCTTGGCAGGACTAGACTCTGGAAACACCATATATTTT

length: 12
J: TRBJ1-3
D: NA
size: NA
V: TRBV25-1
CDR3: CASKTTENTIYF
DNA: TGTGCCAGCAAAACCACAGAGAACACCATATATTTT

length: 12
J: TRBJ1-5
D: NA
size: NA
V: TRBV10-3
CDR3: CAIRDTNQPQHF
DNA: TGTGCCATCCGGGACACCAATCAGCCCCAGCATTTT

length: 15
J: TRBJ2-7
D: NA
size: NA
V: TRBV5-5
CDR3: CASSLIPMYEYEQYF
DNA: TGTGCCAGCAGCCTCATACCGATGTATGAGTACGAGCAGTACTTC

length: 14
J: TRBJ2-3
D: NA
size: NA
V: TRBV5-1
CDR3: CASKSGSTTDTQYF
DNA: TGCGCCTCAAAGTCGGGGTCTACCACAGATACGCAGTATTTT

length: 16
J: TRBJ2-7
D: TRBD1
size: NA
V: TRBV7-9
CDR3: CASSTTGTGTSYEQYF
DNA: TGTGCCAGCAGCACAACCGGGACAGGGACATCCTACGAGCAGTACTTC

length: 14
J: TRBJ1-2
D: NA
size: NA
V: TRBV21-1
CDR3: CASSKSGVDYGYTF
DNA: TGTGCCAGCAGCAAGTCCGGGGTGGACTATGGCTACACCTTC

length: 15
J: TRBJ2-1
D: TRBD2
size: NA
V: TRBV2
CDR3: CASSLGLAIDNEQFF
DNA: TGTGCCAGCAGTTTGGGACTAGCGATAGACAATGAGCAGTTCTTC

length: 15
J: TRBJ2-6
D: NA
size: NA
V: TRBV5-1
CDR3: CASSQGDSGANVLTF
DNA: TGCGCCAGCAGCCAAGGGGATTCGGGGGCCAACGTCCTGACTTTC

length: 13
J: TRBJ1-1
D: NA
size: NA
V: TRBV7-2
CDR3: CASSSVRGLEAFF
DNA: TGTGCCAGCAGCTCGGTTAGGGGCCTTGAAGCTTTCTTT

length: 13
J: TRBJ2-7
D: NA
size: few
V: TRBV25-1
CDR3: CASSESRFYEQYF
DNA: TGTGCCAGCAGTGAATCCAGGTTTTACGAGCAGTACTTC

length: 13
J: TRBJ1-2
D: TRBD1
size: NA
V: TRBV29-1
CDR3: CSVWTGPRYGYTF
DNA: TGCAGCGTCTGGACAGGGCCTCGGTATGGCTACACCTTC

length: 17
J: TRBJ2-1
D: TRBD2
size: few
V: TRBV24-1
CDR3: CATSDPGTSGGAHEQFF
DNA: TGTGCCACCAGTGATCCGGGGACTAGCGGGGGGGCCCATGAGCAGTTCTTC

length: 13
J: TRBJ1-2
D: TRBD1
size: NA
V: TRBV30
CDR3: CAWKGTGVNGYTF
DNA: TGTGCCTGGAAGGGGACAGGGGTTAATGGCTACACCTTC

length: 14
J: TRBJ1-1
D: NA
size: NA
V: TRBV27
CDR3: CASSFNSPAGEAFF
DNA: TGTGCCAGCAGTTTTAACAGTCCTGCTGGTGAAGCTTTCTTT

length: 16
J: TRBJ2-6
D: NA
size: NA
V: TRBV5-1
CDR3: CASSLGQGSGANVLTF
DNA: TGCGCCAGCAGCTTGGGTCAGGGCTCTGGGGCCAACGTCCTGACTTTC

length: 14
J: TRBJ1-2
D: NA
size: NA
V: TRBV28
CDR3: CASTESGRNYGYTF
DNA: TGTGCCAGCACCGAGTCAGGCAGAAACTATGGCTACACCTTC

length: 17
J: TRBJ1-4
D: TRBD1
size: NA
V: TRBV3-1/TRBV3-2
CDR3: CASSQGTGGMTNEKLFF
DNA: TGTGCCAGCAGCCAAGGGACAGGGGGAATGACTAATGAAAAACTGTTTTTT

length: 13
J: TRBJ1-2
D: NA
size: NA
V: TRBV7-9
CDR3: CASSLGAGWGYTF
DNA: TGTGCCAGCAGCTTAGGAGCAGGCTGGGGCTACACCTTC

length: 14
J: TRBJ1-5
D: TRBD1
size: NA
V: TRBV18
CDR3: CASSPLQGNQPQHF
DNA: TGTGCCAGCTCACCTCTACAGGGGAACCAGCCCCAGCATTTT

length: 17
J: TRBJ2-1
D: TRBD1
size: NA
V: TRBV11-3
CDR3: CASSSGQGMSSYNEQFF
DNA: TGTGCCAGCAGTTCGGGACAGGGCATGAGCTCCTACAATGAGCAGTTCTTC

length: 15
J: TRBJ2-3
D: NA
size: NA
V: TRBV4-1
CDR3: CASSQKALAADTQYF
DNA: TGCGCCAGCAGCCAGAAGGCGCTAGCCGCGGATACGCAGTATTTT

length: 16
J: TRBJ2-5
D: TRBD1
size: NA
V: TRBV10-1
CDR3: CASSESGTGELETQYF
DNA: TGCGCCAGCAGTGAGTCGGGGACAGGGGAGTTGGAGACCCAGTACTTC

length: 11
J: TRBJ1-1
D: NA
size: NA
V: TRBV3-1/TRBV3-2
CDR3: CASSQAGEAFF
DNA: TGTGCCAGCAGCCAAGCAGGAGAAGCTTTCTTT

length: 15
J: TRBJ2-3
D: TRBD2
size: NA
V: TRBV13
CDR3: CASSPAGGAADTQYF
DNA: TGTGCCAGCAGCCCCGCGGGGGGGGCCGCAGATACGCAGTATTTT

length: 15
J: TRBJ2-3
D: TRBD1
size: NA
V: TRBV27
CDR3: CASSPGQGPTDTQYF
DNA: TGTGCCAGCAGTCCGGGACAGGGACCGACAGATACGCAGTATTTT

length: 13
J: TRBJ1-1
D: NA
size: NA
V: TRBV18
CDR3: CASSQGEGTEAFF
DNA: TGTGCCAGCTCACAGGGGGAGGGCACTGAAGCTTTCTTT

length: 14
J: TRBJ1-2
D: TRBD1
size: NA
V: TRBV2
CDR3: CASSLDRGSYGYTF
DNA: TGTGCCAGCAGTCTGGACAGGGGCAGCTATGGCTACACCTTC

length: 16
J: TRBJ1-4
D: TRBD1
size: NA
V: TRBV7-9
CDR3: CASSARQGGLGEKLFF
DNA: TGTGCCAGCAGCGCCCGACAGGGGGGGTTAGGCGAAAAACTGTTTTTT

length: 14
J: TRBJ1-1
D: NA
size: NA
V: TRBV21-1
CDR3: CASSYHRVDTEAFF
DNA: TGTGCCAGCAGCTATCACAGGGTAGACACTGAAGCTTTCTTT

length: 12
J: TRBJ1-1
D: NA
size: NA
V: TRBV12-3/TRBV12-4
CDR3: CASALQQYEAFF
DNA: TGTGCCAGCGCTTTACAGCAATATGAAGCTTTCTTT

length: 13
J: TRBJ1-2
D: NA
size: NA
V: TRBV6-5
CDR3: CASSYSAGYGYTF
DNA: TGTGCCAGCAGTTACTCGGCAGGGTATGGCTACACCTTC

length: 15
J: TRBJ1-4
D: NA
size: NA
V: TRBV7-9
CDR3: CASSHEVDAHEKLFF
DNA: TGTGCCAGCAGCCACGAGGTAGATGCTCATGAAAAACTGTTTTTT

length: 11
J: TRBJ2-7
D: NA
size: NA
V: TRBV7-9
CDR3: CASSNSPEQYF
DNA: TGTGCCAGCAGCAATAGCCCCGAGCAGTACTTC

length: 15
J: TRBJ1-2
D: TRBD1
size: NA
V: TRBV2
CDR3: CASSEGAGGNYGYTF
DNA: TGTGCCAGCAGTGAAGGGGCAGGGGGCAACTATGGCTACACCTTC